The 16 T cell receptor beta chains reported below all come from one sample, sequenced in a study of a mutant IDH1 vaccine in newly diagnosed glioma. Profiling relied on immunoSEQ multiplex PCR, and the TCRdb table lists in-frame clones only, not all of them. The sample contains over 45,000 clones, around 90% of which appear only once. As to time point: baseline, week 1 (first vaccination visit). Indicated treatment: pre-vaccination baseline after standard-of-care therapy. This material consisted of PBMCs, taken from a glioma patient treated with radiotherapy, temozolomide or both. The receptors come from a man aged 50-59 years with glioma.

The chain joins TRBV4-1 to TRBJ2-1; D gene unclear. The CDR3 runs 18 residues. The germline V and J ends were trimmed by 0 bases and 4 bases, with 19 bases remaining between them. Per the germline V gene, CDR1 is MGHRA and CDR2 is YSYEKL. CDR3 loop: CASSQDGLGVGGYNEQFF. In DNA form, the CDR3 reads TGCGCCAGCAGCCAAGATGGTCTTGGTGTGGGTGGGTACAATGAGCAGTTCTTC.

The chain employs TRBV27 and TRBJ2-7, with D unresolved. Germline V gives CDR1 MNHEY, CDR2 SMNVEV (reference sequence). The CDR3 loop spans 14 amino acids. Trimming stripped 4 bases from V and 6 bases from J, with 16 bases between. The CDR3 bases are TGTGCCAGCAGTTCCCTTCAACGGCTAGGCGAGCAGTACTTC. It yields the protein CASSSLQRLGEQYF.

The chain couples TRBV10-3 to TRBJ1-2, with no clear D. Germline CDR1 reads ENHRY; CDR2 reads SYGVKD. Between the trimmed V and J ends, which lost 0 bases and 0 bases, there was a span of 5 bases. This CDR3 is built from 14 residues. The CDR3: CAISESYTNYGYTF. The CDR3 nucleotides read TGTGCCATCAGTGAGTCGTATACTAACTATGGCTACACCTTC.

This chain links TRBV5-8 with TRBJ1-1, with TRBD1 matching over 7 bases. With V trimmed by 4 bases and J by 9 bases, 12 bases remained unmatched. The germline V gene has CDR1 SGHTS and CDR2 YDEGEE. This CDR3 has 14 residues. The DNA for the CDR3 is TGTGCCAGCAGCGGCAGGCGGGACAGCGTTAAAGCTTTCTTT. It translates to CASSGRRDSVKAFF.

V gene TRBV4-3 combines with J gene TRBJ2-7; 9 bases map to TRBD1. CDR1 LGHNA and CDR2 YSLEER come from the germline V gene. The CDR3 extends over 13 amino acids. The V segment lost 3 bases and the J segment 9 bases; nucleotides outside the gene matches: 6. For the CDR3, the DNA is TGCGCCAGCAGCCAGGGGACAGGGTCCGTGCAGTACTTC. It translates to CASSQGTGSVQYF.

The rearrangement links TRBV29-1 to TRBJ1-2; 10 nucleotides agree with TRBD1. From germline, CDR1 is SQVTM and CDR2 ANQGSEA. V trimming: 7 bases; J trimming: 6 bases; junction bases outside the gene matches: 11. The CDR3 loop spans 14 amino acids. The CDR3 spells CSGIPQGQGNGYTF. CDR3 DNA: TGCAGCGGCATTCCTCAGGGACAGGGGAATGGCTACACCTTC.

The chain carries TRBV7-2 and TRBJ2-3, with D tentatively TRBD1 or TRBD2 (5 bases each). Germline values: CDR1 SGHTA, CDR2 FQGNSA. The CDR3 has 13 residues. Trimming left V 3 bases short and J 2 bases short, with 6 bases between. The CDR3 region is CASSLGVTDTQYF. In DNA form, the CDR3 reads TGTGCCAGCAGCTTGGGGGTCACAGATACGCAGTATTTT.

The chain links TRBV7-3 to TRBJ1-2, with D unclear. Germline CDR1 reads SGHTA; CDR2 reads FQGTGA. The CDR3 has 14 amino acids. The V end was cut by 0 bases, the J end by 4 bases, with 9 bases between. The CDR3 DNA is TGTGCCAGCAGCTTAACGTCAGTGGGCTATGGCTACACCTTC. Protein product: CASSLTSVGYGYTF. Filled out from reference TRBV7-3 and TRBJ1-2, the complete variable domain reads GAGVSQTPSNKVTEKGKYVELRCDPISGHTALYWYRQSLGQGPEFLIYFQGTGAADDSGLPNDRFFAVRPEGSVSTLKIQRTERGDSAVYLCASSLTSVGYGYTFGSGTRLTVV.

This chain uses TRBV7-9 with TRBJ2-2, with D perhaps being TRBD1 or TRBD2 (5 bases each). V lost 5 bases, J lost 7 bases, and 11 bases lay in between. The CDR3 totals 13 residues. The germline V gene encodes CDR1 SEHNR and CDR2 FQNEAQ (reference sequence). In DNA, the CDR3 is TGTGCCAGCAGCCCCACTGGGGGCGGGGAGCTGTTTTTT. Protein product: CASSPTGGGELFF.

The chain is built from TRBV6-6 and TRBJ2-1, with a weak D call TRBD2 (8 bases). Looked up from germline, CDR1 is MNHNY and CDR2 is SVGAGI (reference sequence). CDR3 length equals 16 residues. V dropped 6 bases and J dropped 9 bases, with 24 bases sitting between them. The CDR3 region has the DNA TGTGCCAGCAGCGGAGCGGGAGCTTTCTCAGGGGGTGAGCAGTTCTTC. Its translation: CASSGAGAFSGGEQFF.

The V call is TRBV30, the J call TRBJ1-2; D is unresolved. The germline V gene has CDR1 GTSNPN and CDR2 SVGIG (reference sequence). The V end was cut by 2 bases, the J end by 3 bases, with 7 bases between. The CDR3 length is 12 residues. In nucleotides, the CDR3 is TGTGCCTGGAGTCCACGAGACTATGGCTACACCTTC. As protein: CAWSPRDYGYTF.

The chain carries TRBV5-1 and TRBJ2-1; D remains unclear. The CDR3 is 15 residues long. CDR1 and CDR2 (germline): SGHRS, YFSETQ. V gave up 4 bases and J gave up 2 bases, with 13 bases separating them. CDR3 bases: TGCGCCAGCAGCGCAGACTCCCCAGCCTACAATGAGCAGTTCTTC. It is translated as CASSADSPAYNEQFF.

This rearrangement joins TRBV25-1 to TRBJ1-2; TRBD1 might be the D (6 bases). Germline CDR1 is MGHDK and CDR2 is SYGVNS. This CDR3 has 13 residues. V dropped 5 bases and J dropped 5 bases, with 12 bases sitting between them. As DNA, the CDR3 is TGTGCCAGCAGTAGGGACAAGACGTATGGCTACACCTTC. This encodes CASSRDKTYGYTF.

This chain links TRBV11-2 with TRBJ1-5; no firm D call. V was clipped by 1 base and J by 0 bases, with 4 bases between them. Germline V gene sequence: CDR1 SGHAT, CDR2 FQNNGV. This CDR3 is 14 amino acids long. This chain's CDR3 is CASSLGYSNQPQHF. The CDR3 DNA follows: TGTGCCAGCAGCTTAGGATATAGCAATCAGCCCCAGCATTTT. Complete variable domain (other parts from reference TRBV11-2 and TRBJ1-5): EAGVAQSPRYKIIEKRQSVAFWCNPISGHATLYWYQQILGQGPKLLIQFQNNGVVDDSQLPKDRFSAERLKGVDSTLKIQPAKLEDSAVYLCASSLGYSNQPQHFGDGTRLSIL.

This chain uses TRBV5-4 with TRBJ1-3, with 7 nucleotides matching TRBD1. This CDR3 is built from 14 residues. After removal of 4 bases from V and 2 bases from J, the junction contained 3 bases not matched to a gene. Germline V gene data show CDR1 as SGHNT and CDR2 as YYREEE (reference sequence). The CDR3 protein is CASSPDRAGNTIYF. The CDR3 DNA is TGTGCCAGCAGCCCTGACAGGGCTGGAAACACCATATATTTT.

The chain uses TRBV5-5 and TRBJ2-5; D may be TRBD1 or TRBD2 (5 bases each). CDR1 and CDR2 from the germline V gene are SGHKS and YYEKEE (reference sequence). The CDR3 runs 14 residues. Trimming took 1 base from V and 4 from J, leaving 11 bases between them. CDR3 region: CASSLWGPGETQYF. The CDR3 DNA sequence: TGTGCCAGCAGCTTGTGGGGACCCGGAGAGACCCAGTACTTC.